The 5 T cell receptor beta chains reported below all come from one sample, sequenced in a study of blood T cell repertoires in COVID-19 (dated by TCRdb to the early 2020s). Library preparation used the immunoSEQ multiplex PCR assay. Here the immuneACCESS table is served through TCRdb, limited to in-frame sequences with V and J called. Missing clones are a known gap in these copies; in checked studies unresolved V genes cover under half, and the rest lacks a known reason. Counted in this sample were 330,000 or so clones; approximately 89% of them appeared once. Jointly, the top ten make up approximately 1.8% of the sample. Sequencing used PBMCs or T cells enriched from blood (not recorded which). These receptor sequences come from a man in his forties in a cohort exposed to, infected with or recovered from COVID-19 (not recorded which).

V usage is TRBV10-1 and J usage is TRBJ2-2; unclear D gene. Germline V CDR1 and CDR2: WNHNN, SYGVQD (reference sequence). This CDR3 spans 13 amino acids. Trimming left V 3 bases short and J 0 bases short, with 2 bases between. CDR3 DNA: TGCGCCAGCAGTGACTCGAACACCGGGGAGCTGTTTTTT. Translation: CASSDSNTGELFF.

This chain links TRBV5-1 with TRBJ1-5, with 7 nucleotides matching TRBD1. V lost 1 base and J lost 3; bases outside the gene matches: 4. Per germline, CDR1 SGHRS and CDR2 YFSETQ. CDR3 size: 15 residues. The CDR3 reads CASSLQGGLNQPQHF. The CDR3 DNA follows: TGCGCCAGCAGCTTGCAGGGGGGCCTCAATCAGCCCCAGCATTTT.

This chain joins TRBV21-1 and TRBJ2-7; the listed D gene, TRBD1, was not tested against the DNA. TRBV21-1 is a known pseudogene. The CDR3 length is 15 residues. The CDR3, as DNA: TGTGCCAGCAGCACCCGGACAGGGGCGGCCCACGAGCAGTACTTC. Residues: CASSTRTGAAHEQYF.

Written as DNA, the CDR3 is TGTGCCAGCAGTTTGGACAGGAGCTCCTACAATGAGCAGTTCTTC. This sequence encodes CASSLDRSSYNEQFF. The J gene is TRBJ2-1, the V gene TRBV27; 7 bases are a match to TRBD1. There are 15 residues in the CDR3. Germline values: CDR1 MNHEY, CDR2 SMNVEV (reference sequence). V lost 3 bases and J lost 0; bases outside the gene matches: 2.

This clone was observed a single time. CDR3 bases: TGTGCCAGCACGCCGGGGTACACCGGGGAGCTGTTTTTT. This codes for CASTPGYTGELFF. The chain employs TRBV6-5 and TRBJ2-2; D may be TRBD2 (5 bases). The V gene's germline CDR1 is MNHEY and CDR2 SVGAGI. The CDR3 runs to 13 residues. V was shortened by 7 bases and J by 3 bases, with 9 bases between the two germline ends.